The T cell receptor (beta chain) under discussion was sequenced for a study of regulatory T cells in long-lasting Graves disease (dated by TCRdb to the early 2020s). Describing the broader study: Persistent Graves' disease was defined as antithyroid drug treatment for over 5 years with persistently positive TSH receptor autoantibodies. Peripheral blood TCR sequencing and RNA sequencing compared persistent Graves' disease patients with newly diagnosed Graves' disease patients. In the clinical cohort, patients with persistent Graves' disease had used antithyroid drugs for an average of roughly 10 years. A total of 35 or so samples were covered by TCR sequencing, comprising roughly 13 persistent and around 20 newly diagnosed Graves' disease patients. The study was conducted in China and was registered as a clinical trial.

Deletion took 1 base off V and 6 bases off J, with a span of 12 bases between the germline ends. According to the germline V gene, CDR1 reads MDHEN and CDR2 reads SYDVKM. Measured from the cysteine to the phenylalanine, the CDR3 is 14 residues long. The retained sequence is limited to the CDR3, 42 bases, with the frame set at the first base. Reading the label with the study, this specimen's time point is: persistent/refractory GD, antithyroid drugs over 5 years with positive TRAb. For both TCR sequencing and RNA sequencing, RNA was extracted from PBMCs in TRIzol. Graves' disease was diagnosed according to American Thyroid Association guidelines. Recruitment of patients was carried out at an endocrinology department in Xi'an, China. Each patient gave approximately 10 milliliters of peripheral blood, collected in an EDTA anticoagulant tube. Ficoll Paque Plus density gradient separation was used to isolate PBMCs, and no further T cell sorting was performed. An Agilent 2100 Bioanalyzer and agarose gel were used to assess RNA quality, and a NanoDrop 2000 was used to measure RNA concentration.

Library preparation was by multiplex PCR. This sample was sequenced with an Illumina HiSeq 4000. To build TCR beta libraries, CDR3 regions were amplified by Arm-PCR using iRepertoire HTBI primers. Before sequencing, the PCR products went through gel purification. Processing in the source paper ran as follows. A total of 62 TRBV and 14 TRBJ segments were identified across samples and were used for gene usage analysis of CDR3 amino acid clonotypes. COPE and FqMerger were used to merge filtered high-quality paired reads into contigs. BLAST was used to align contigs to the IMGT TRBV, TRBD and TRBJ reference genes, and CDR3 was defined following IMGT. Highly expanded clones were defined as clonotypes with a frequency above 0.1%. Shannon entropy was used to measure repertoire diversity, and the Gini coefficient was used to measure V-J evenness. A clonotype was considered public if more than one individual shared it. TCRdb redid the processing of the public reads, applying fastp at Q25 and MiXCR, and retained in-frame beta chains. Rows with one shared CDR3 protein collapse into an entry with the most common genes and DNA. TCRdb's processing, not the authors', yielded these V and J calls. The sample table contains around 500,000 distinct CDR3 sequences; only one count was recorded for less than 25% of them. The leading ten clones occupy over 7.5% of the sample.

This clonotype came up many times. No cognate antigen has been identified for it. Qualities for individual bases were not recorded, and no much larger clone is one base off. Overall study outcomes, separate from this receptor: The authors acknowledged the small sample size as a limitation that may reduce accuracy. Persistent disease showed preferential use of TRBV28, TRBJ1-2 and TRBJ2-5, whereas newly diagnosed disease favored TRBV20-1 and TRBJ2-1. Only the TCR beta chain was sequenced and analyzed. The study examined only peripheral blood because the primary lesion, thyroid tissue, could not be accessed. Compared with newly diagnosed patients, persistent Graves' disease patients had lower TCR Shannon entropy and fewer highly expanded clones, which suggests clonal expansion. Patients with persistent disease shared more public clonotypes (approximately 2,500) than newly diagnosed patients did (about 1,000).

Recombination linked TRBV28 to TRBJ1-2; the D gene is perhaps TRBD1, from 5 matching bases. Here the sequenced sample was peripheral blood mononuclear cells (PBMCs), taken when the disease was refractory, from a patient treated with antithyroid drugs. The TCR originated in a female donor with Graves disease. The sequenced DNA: TGTGCCAGCAGTTTATTCCAGGGCGCCCATGGCTACACCTTC. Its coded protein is CASSLFQGAHGYTF.